This T cell receptor beta chain emerged from a study of response to subunit inactivated influenza vaccine. This clonotype was picked up one time. Its antigen is as yet unknown. TCRdb re-derived calls from the RT-PCR reads in MiXCR, one entry per CDR3 protein. In the table there are hundreds of thousands of distinct CDR3 sequences, 11% to 15% of which are singletons. Germline V gene sequence: CDR1 SNHLY, CDR2 FYNNEI. The V segment lost 8 bases and the J segment 4 bases; nucleotides outside the gene matches: 6. The CDR3 loop spans 14 amino acids. Study-wide results and limits: The authors suggested that few new T cells are recruited per seasonal influenza vaccination.

The starting material was PBMCs from blood, obtained 14 to 15 days before vaccination. This TCR derives from a man between 45 and 60 years old who received an inactivated influenza vaccine. The V and J genes are TRBV2 and TRBJ2-7, with 12 bases aligning to TRBD2. The CDR3 sequence: CASGGLAGHYEQYF. CDR3 nucleotides: TGTGCCAGCGGAGGACTAGCGGGACATTACGAGCAGTACTTC.